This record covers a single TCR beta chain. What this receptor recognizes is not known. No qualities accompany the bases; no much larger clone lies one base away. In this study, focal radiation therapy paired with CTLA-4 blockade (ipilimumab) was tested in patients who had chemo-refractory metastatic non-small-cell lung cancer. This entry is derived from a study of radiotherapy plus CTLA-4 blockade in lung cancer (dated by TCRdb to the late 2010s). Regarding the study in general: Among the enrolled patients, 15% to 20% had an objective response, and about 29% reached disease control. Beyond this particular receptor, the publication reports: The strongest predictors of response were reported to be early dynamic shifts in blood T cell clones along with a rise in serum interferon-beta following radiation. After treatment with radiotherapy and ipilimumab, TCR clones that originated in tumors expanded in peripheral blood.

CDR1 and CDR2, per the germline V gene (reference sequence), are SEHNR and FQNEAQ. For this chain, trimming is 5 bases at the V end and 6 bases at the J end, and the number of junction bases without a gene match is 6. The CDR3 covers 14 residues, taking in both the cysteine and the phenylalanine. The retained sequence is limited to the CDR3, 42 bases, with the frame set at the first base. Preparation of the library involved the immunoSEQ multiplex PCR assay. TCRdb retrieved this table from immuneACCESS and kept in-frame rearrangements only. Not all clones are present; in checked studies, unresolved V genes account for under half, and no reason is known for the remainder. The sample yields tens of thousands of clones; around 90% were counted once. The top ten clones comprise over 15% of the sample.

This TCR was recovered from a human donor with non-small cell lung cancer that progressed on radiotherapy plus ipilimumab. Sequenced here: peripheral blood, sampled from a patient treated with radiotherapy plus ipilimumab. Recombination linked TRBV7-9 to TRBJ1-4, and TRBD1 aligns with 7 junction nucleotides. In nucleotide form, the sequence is TGTGCCAGCAGCCCGGACAGGTGGGATGAAAAACTGTTTTTT. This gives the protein CASSPDRWDEKLFF.